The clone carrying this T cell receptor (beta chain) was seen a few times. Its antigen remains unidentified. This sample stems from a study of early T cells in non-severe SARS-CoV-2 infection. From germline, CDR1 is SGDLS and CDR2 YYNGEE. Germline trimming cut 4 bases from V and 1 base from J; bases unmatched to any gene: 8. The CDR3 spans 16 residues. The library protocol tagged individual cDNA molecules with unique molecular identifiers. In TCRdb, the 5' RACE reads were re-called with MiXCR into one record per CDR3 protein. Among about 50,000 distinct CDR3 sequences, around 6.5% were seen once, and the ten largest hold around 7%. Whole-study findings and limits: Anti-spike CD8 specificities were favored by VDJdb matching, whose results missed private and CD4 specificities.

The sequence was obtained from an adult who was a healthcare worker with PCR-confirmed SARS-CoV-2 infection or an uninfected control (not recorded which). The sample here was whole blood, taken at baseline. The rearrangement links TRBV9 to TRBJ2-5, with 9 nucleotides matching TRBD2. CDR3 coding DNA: TGTGCCAGCAGCAAGCCGGGACTAGCCTCCCAAGAGACCCAGTACTTC. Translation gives CASSKPGLASQETQYF.